A single sample is the source of the 2 T cell receptor beta chains below, sequenced in a study of cytomegalovirus exposure and HLA in healthy donors. Both 60 Vbeta primers and 13 Jbeta primers went into the PCR. Produced via immunoSEQ multiplex PCR; TCRdb's table is partial and in-frame only. The repertoire holds around 94,000 clones, with 81% as singletons. The sample consisted of PBMCs. The receptors shown here come from a human donor in good health.

CDR3 DNA sequence: TGTGCTAGTGGTTTGGAAGGGGTTGGCACCTACGAGCAGTACTTC. Amino acid sequence: CASGLEGVGTYEQYF. The gene calls are TRBV12-5 and TRBJ2-7; D is possibly TRBD1 (5 bases). Germline lookup yields CDR1 LGHNT and CDR2 FRNRAP. The CDR3 is made up of 15 amino acids. Trimming stripped 1 base from V and 2 bases from J, with 12 bases between.

This chain connects TRBV11-2 to TRBJ2-5, with 7 bases identical to TRBD1. The germline V gene has CDR1 SGHAT and CDR2 FQNNGV. The CDR3 has 14 amino acids. V shed 8 bases, J shed 1 base, and the junction held 7 bases outside the gene matches. DNA for the CDR3: TGTGCCAGCGGGAACTACAGGGGCCAAGAGACCCAGTACTTC. This encodes CASGNYRGQETQYF.